Described below is a single T cell receptor beta chain sequence and its context. This clonotype came up once. Its antigen is unknown. No base quality values were provided; no much bigger clone lies one nucleotide off. On its own, one read is weak support. From its cysteine to its phenylalanine, the CDR3 spans 14 amino acids. The only DNA kept is the CDR3, 42 bases in frame from the first base. As encoded in the germline V gene (reference sequence), CDR1 is SEHNR while CDR2 is FQNEAQ. Trimming costs V 6 bases and J 0 bases, and their ends lie 11 bases apart. This sample stems from a study of T cell repertoires in aging, cancer and after chemotherapy (dated by TCRdb to about 2019). Context from the whole study: Donors spanned six age groups from 30 or younger to 70 or older, with at least three individuals per group. In the solid tumor group, the paired samples taken before and after chemotherapy came from patients with brain tumors (glioblastoma) who were receiving therapy based on temozolomide. In total, the full dataset held millions of TCR reads. The study profiled peripheral blood TCR beta repertoires from healthy donors and cancer patients to examine immunoaging and T cell reconstitution after chemotherapy. Alongside about 97 healthy donors serving as a reference group, the cohort included 200 to 250 cancer patients, of whom about 94 had hematological cancers and 110 to 140 had solid cancers.

Study-level results and caveats: Significantly lower blood TCR diversity and higher clonality were observed in untreated patients with hematological or solid cancers than in age-matched healthy donors. According to the authors, the repertoire data do not permit conclusions about immunological memory after chemotherapy. In both cancer cohorts, the median generation probability rose over the chemotherapy interval, which suggests that the repertoire was reconstituted through rebound thymic output. Declining TCR diversity with age in healthy donors was mainly explained by loss of richness; in cancer patients, loss of evenness also contributed.

Using a mixed TRB-A/B primer pool, multiplex touch-down PCR amplified rearranged TRB sequences covering the V, D and J segments. Illumina adapters and sample indices were added to the amplicons in two consecutive PCR reactions performed with Phusion HS II polymerase. After gel purification with the NucleoSpin Gel and PCR Clean-up kit, the amplicons were checked using Qubit and an Agilent 2100 Bioanalyzer. Libraries were sequenced on an Illumina MiSeq using 600-cycle, single-indexed, paired-end runs. As for the authors' bioinformatics: Processing of the TRB sequences was carried out with MiXCR versions 2.12 and 3.0.5. Each unique CDR3 nucleotide sequence was counted as one clone, and only productive sequences with at least two reads were retained. Repertoire metrics included Shannon diversity, evenness, clonality (one minus evenness), and alpha-parameterized diversity profiles from alpha 0 to 5. The IGoR algorithm was used to calculate generation probabilities of clones in the paired pre- and post-chemotherapy samples. TCRdb redid the processing of the public reads, applying fastp at Q25 and MiXCR, and retained in-frame beta chains. Here each entry gathers all rows of one CDR3 protein and keeps the most common genes and DNA. The V and J calls were determined by TCRdb, not by the authors. The sample table lists 3,500 to 5,000 distinct CDR3 sequences, around 66% of them with a count of one. Around 27% of the sample comes from the top ten.

Genomic DNA extracted from peripheral blood, rather than sorted cells or RNA, was used as the source for amplification of TCR beta rearrangements. This TCR was sampled from a human donor with a solid tumor. The rearrangement combines TRBV7-9 with TRBJ1-1; the D gene remains uncertain. The sample consisted of blood. The sequenced DNA: TGTGCCAGCAGTTCATATGACATGAACACTGAAGCTTTCTTT. Translated, it reads CASSSYDMNTEAFF.